The 14 T cell receptor beta chains given below trace back to one sample, sequenced in a study of regulatory T cells in long-lasting Graves disease. Combining iRepertoire HTBI primers with Arm-PCR of CDR3 regions, the authors built TCR beta libraries. In TCRdb, the multiplex PCR reads were re-called with MiXCR into one record per CDR3 protein. This sample has a few hundred thousand distinct CDR3 sequences; 10% to 15% occur once, and the top ten carry approximately 17%. As to time point: newly diagnosed GD, antithyroid drugs for less than 3 months. With RNA extracted from PBMCs as input, the TCR library was made. The data were also submitted as part of a second study, on T cells in Graves' hyperthyroidism and ophthalmopathy.

This material consisted of peripheral blood mononuclear cells (PBMCs), taken at new diagnosis, from a patient treated with antithyroid drugs. Receptor source: a woman aged 18-29 years with Graves disease.

This clonotype was found many times. The chain has TRBV30 and TRBJ1-2; D unclear. V was trimmed by 3 bases and J by 8 bases, leaving 19 bases between them. The CDR3 runs 14 residues. Per germline, CDR1 GTSNPN and CDR2 SVGIG (reference sequence). DNA of the CDR3: TGTGCCTGGAGCTCTACGGTCAGAACGTCCGGCTACACCTTC. Residues: CAWSSTVRTSGYTF.

This clonotype was seen a few times. This chain uses TRBV15 with TRBJ2-1; 8 bases map to TRBD2. The germline gives CDR1 LNHNV, CDR2 YYDKDF (reference sequence). This CDR3 has 14 residues. V was clipped by 8 bases and J by 7 bases; unmatched bases: 10. CDR3 DNA: TGTGCCACCCAACCGGGACTAGGCATAAATGAGCAGTTCTTC. Translation gives CATQPGLGINEQFF.

V gene TRBV7-2 combines with J gene TRBJ2-2, with D maybe TRBD2 (6 bases). V was trimmed by 5 bases and J by 3 bases, leaving 19 bases between them. The CDR3 extends over 17 amino acids. Germline V gene data show CDR1 as SGHTA and CDR2 as FQGNSA. CDR3 region: CASSRTPRDFHTGELFF. The CDR3 region has the DNA TGTGCCAGCAGCCGGACACCCCGGGACTTCCACACCGGGGAGCTGTTTTTT.

This clonotype was seen more than once but under ten times. The rearrangement uses TRBV7-9 and TRBJ1-6; TRBD1 matches at 7 bases. The CDR3 totals 18 residues. Germline V gene data show CDR1 as SEHNR and CDR2 as FQNEAQ (reference sequence). Germline trimming cut 6 bases from V and 0 bases from J; bases unmatched to any gene: 11. The CDR3 coding sequence is TGTGCCAGCAGACCTCTGGCCCGGGACAGCTCCTATAATTCACCCCTCCACTTT. Amino acids: CASRPLARDSSYNSPLHF.

The DNA for the CDR3 is TGCGCCAGCAGCCAAGAAACCCGGTTTCCGGGAGGCCGAGATACGCAGTATTTT. Translating gives CASSQETRFPGGRDTQYF. The chain recombines TRBV4-3 with TRBJ2-3; TRBD2 aligns across 7 bases. The CDR3 sequence is 18 residues long. Germline V gene sequence: CDR1 LGHNA, CDR2 YSLEER. The V segment lost 0 bases and the J segment 5 bases; nucleotides outside the gene matches: 14.

This clonotype was counted many times. This rearrangement joins TRBV20-1 to TRBJ1-1; tentatively, D is TRBD1 (5 bases). Germline V gene sequence: CDR1 DFQATT, CDR2 SNEGSKA (reference sequence). This CDR3 region has 13 residues. Trimming left V 5 bases short and J 4 bases short, with 14 bases between. This chain's CDR3 is CSALSGGSTEAFF. Written as DNA, the CDR3 is TGCAGTGCTTTATCGGGGGGAAGCACTGAAGCTTTCTTT.

This clonotype was found a few times. J is TRBJ1-5 and V is TRBV7-2; TRBD1 might be the D (5 bases). The CDR3 has 18 amino acids. Trimming left V 1 base short and J 0 bases short, with 16 bases between. Germline V gene data show CDR1 as SGHTA and CDR2 as FQGNSA. DNA for the CDR3: TGTGCCAGCAGCTTAGAATCGTGGGGACGTTATAGCAATCAGCCCCAGCATTTT. This encodes CASSLESWGRYSNQPQHF. Looking up the rest from reference TRBV7-2 and TRBJ1-5 gives the full variable domain: GAGVSQSPSNKVTEKGKDVELRCDPISGHTALYWYRQSLGQGLEFLIYFQGNSAPDKSGLPSDRFSAERTGGSVSTLTIQRTQQEDSAVYLCASSLESWGRYSNQPQHFGDGTRLSIL.

This clonotype occurred a few times. The chain uses TRBV9 and TRBJ2-1, with 10 bases aligning to TRBD2. This CDR3 region has 16 residues. Per germline, CDR1 SGDLS and CDR2 YYNGEE. V lost 2 bases, J lost 3 bases, and 5 bases stayed unmatched. DNA of the CDR3: TGTGCCAGCAGCGTTCGGACTAGCGGACTCTACAATGAGCAGTTCTTC. It encodes CASSVRTSGLYNEQFF.

The V call is TRBV9, the J call TRBJ1-1, with 8 bases lining up with TRBD1. There are 15 residues in the CDR3. CDR1 and CDR2 (germline): SGDLS, YYNGEE. J lost 1 base, V lost 0 bases, and 2 bases had no gene match. The CDR3 loop reads CASSVVGQGNTEAFF. Here the CDR3 DNA reads TGTGCCAGCAGCGTAGTTGGACAGGGGAACACTGAAGCTTTCTTT.

The table lists this clonotype with many counts. The chain has TRBV11-2 and TRBJ2-1; 10 nucleotides line up with TRBD2. The CDR3 is made up of 16 amino acids. Germline V gives CDR1 SGHAT, CDR2 FQNNGV. J was trimmed by 7 bases and V by 1 base; bases with no gene match: 7. The CDR3 reads CASSLGTKREGNEQFF. The DNA of the CDR3 is TGTGCCAGCAGCTTAGGGACTAAGCGGGAGGGAAATGAGCAGTTCTTC.

The V gene is TRBV20-1, the J gene TRBJ2-1; perhaps TRBD2 as D (5 bases). This CDR3 region has 13 residues. The germline CDR1 and CDR2 sequences are DFQATT and SNEGSKA (reference sequence). V lost 6 bases to trimming and J lost 9 bases, with 18 bases between them. The CDR3 loop reads CSAEVLTSGEQFF. The CDR3 nucleotides are TGCAGTGCGGAGGTCCTCACCTCCGGTGAGCAGTTCTTC.

The chain combines TRBV20-1 with TRBJ2-1, with a possible D match to TRBD2 (6 bases). Trimming removed 3 bases from V and 6 bases from J, with 27 bases in between. Germline lookup yields CDR1 DFQATT and CDR2 SNEGSKA (reference sequence). The CDR3 is made up of 18 amino acids. The CDR3 protein is CSASYRDLKRWAGNEQFF. The CDR3 DNA reads as TGCAGTGCTAGCTACCGGGACTTGAAACGGTGGGCGGGCAATGAGCAGTTCTTC.

In its sample, this clonotype was seen many times. The chain couples TRBV28 to TRBJ1-1; 8 bases line up with TRBD1. The V segment lost 3 bases and the J segment 3 bases; nucleotides outside the gene matches: 6. The CDR3 runs to 15 residues. Germline loops: CDR1 MDHEN, CDR2 SYDVKM. The CDR3 DNA sequence: TGTGCCAGCAGTTTCCAGGGGGCCTGGTACACTGAAGCTTTCTTT. Translation: CASSFQGAWYTEAFF.

In this sample, this clonotype turned up many times. The V and J genes are TRBV5-1 and TRBJ2-7; no clear D. Trimming removed 4 bases at V and 0 bases at J, with 17 bases between. The CDR3 runs 16 residues. Germline-derived CDR1 and CDR2 are SGHRS and YFSETQ. The CDR3 sequence is CASSPGRQVSSYEQYF. The CDR3 nucleotides read TGCGCCAGCAGCCCCGGTCGGCAGGTCAGCTCCTACGAGCAGTACTTC.